The 16 T cell receptor beta chains below come from one sample, sequenced in a study of early T cells in non-severe SARS-CoV-2 infection. A single record per CDR3 protein comes from TCRdb applying MiXCR to the 5' RACE reads. The sample consists of about 26,000 distinct CDR3 sequences, about 4% of them appearing once. Sequencing was performed on whole blood. The receptors come from an adult who was a healthcare worker with PCR-confirmed SARS-CoV-2 infection or an uninfected control (not recorded which).

This clonotype was observed many times. The chain employs TRBV12-3 or TRBV12-4 and TRBJ2-3; D is uncertain. The CDR3 loop spans 11 amino acids. The germline V and J ends were trimmed by 3 bases and 4 bases, with 2 bases remaining between them. The CDR3 is CASSLPDTQYF. Written as DNA, the CDR3 is TGTGCCAGCAGTTTGCCAGATACGCAGTATTTT.

The table lists this clonotype with many counts. The chain couples TRBV20-1 to TRBJ1-6, with D uncertain. V shed 2 bases and J shed 7 bases, with 15 bases lying between them. Germline CDR1 reads DFQATT; CDR2 reads SNEGSKA (reference sequence). The CDR3 is made up of 15 amino acids. CDR3 bases: TGCAGTGCTAGACCAAAGAGGTTGGGGAATTCACCCCTCCACTTT. Its protein is CSARPKRLGNSPLHF.

This clonotype has at least ten counts. The chain joins TRBV5-6 to TRBJ1-1, with TRBD1 matching 8 bases. Germline V lookup: CDR1 SGHDT, CDR2 YYEEEE. The V segment lost 5 bases and the J segment 1 base; nucleotides outside the gene matches: 7. CDR3 size: 15 residues. The CDR3 bases are TGTGCCAGCAGACGTCGGACAGGGTGGAACACTGAAGCTTTCTTT. This codes for CASRRRTGWNTEAFF. The whole variable domain, filled in from reference TRBV5-6 and TRBJ1-1, reads DAGVTQSPTHLIKTRGQQVTLRCSPKSGHDTVSWYQQALGQGPQFIFQYYEEEERQRGNFPDRFSGHQFPNYSSELNVNALLLGDSALYLCASRRRTGWNTEAFFGQGTRLTVV.

This clonotype was recorded many times. The chain recombines TRBV7-6 with TRBJ1-3, with D unclear. Germline CDR1 is SGHVS and CDR2 is FNYEAQ. The CDR3 sequence is 15 residues long. V was clipped by 5 bases and J by 2 bases, with 13 bases between them. CDR3 in amino acids: CASSPRITAGNTIYF. Here the CDR3 DNA reads TGTGCCAGCAGCCCTAGGATCACGGCTGGAAACACCATATATTTT.

This clonotype was counted ten times or more. The gene calls are TRBV14 and TRBJ2-2; D gene ambiguous. The V end was cut by 4 bases, the J end by 5 bases, with 14 bases between. CDR1 SGHDN and CDR2 FVKESK come from the germline V gene. The CDR3 spans 15 residues. CDR3: CASSPDPWQTGELFF. Written as DNA, the CDR3 is TGTGCCAGCAGCCCAGACCCGTGGCAGACCGGGGAGCTGTTTTTT.

In its sample, this clonotype was seen many times. The chain couples TRBV5-1 to TRBJ2-5; weak D call: TRBD2 (5 bases). The V end lost 1 base, the J end lost 5 bases, and 12 bases lay between the germline ends. The CDR3 runs to 14 residues. Germline CDR1 SGHRS, CDR2 YFSETQ. CDR3 DNA: TGCGCCAGCAGCTTGTTTCTGGGAGCGGAGACCCAGTACTTC. Protein sequence: CASSLFLGAETQYF.

The gene calls are TRBV19 and TRBJ1-5; 8 bases align to TRBD1. The length of the CDR3 is 16 residues. Germline values: CDR1 LNHDA, CDR2 SQIVND (reference sequence). With V trimmed by 6 bases and J by 5 bases, 12 bases remained unmatched. The CDR3 coding sequence is TGTGCCAGTAGATCGATGCTCGGGACAGGTTATCAGCCCCAGCATTTT. Protein product: CASRSMLGTGYQPQHF.

CDR3 DNA: TGTGCCAGCAGCTCACCTCCCAGGGGTTCCTACGAGCAGTACTTC. This encodes CASSSPPRGSYEQYF. This chain links TRBV27 with TRBJ2-7, with D maybe TRBD1 (6 bases). The V gene's germline CDR1 is MNHEY and CDR2 SMNVEV (reference sequence). Trimming removed 6 bases from V and 1 base from J, with 16 bases in between. There are 15 residues in the CDR3.

This clonotype has ten or more counts. The chain carries TRBV9 and TRBJ1-1, with no clear D. CDR1 and CDR2 from the germline V gene are SGDLS and YYNGEE. Trimming removed 0 bases at V and 1 base at J, with 7 bases between. The CDR3 spans 14 residues. The CDR3 is CASSVEATNTEAFF. In DNA form, the CDR3 reads TGTGCCAGCAGCGTAGAAGCTACGAACACTGAAGCTTTCTTT.

This clonotype was observed at least ten times. The chain links TRBV12-3 or TRBV12-4 to TRBJ2-2; 12 bases agree with TRBD2. There are 18 residues in the CDR3. V lost 1 base to trimming and J lost 6 bases; unmatched junction nucleotides: 9. Written as DNA, the CDR3 is TGTGCCAGCAGTTTAGAACGCGCTAGCGGGAGGGCCTCCGGGGAGCTGTTTTTT. It yields the protein CASSLERASGRASGELFF.

This clonotype has a count of ten or more. V gene TRBV11-2 combines with J gene TRBJ2-5, with D unresolved. Trimming stripped 4 bases from V and 2 bases from J, with 14 bases between. The germline V gene has CDR1 SGHAT and CDR2 FQNNGV. This CDR3 region has 15 residues. The CDR3 is CASSSVQLGQETQYF. In DNA, the CDR3 is TGTGCCAGCAGCTCAGTGCAGCTCGGGCAAGAGACCCAGTACTTC.

This clonotype was detected once. One base away lies a much larger clone, so this may be a sequencing read error. The V and J genes are TRBV5-1 and TRBJ2-7; 9 bases are a match to TRBD2. The CDR3 has 14 amino acids. CDR1 and CDR2 from the germline V gene are SGHRS and YFSETQ. The CDR3 coding sequence is TGCGTCAGCAGCTTGGGAGCGGGAGGACGCGGGCAGTACTTC. Translation gives CVSSLGAGGRGQYF.

This clonotype was found many times. The genes are TRBV10-3 and TRBJ1-1; TRBD1 agrees at 8 bases. CDR1 is ENHRY, CDR2 SYGVKD, per germline. There are 14 residues in the CDR3. With V trimmed by 6 bases and J by 1 base, 4 bases remained unmatched. DNA for the CDR3: TGTGCCATCAGCAGACAGGGGACGAACACTGAAGCTTTCTTT. Translation: CAISRQGTNTEAFF.

This clonotype was counted many times. This rearrangement joins TRBV20-1 to TRBJ2-5; D is perhaps TRBD1 or TRBD2 (5 bases each). This CDR3 contains 14 residues. V was clipped by 6 bases and J by 4 bases, with 18 bases between them. CDR1 and CDR2 (germline): DFQATT, SNEGSKA (reference sequence). The CDR3 region is CSATNTGRRETQYF. The CDR3 DNA reads TGCAGTGCCACCAACACGGGGCGGAGAGAGACCCAGTACTTC.

This clonotype was found many times. This chain connects TRBV9 to TRBJ2-5, with D perhaps given as TRBD1 or TRBD2 (6 bases each). Germline values: CDR1 SGDLS, CDR2 YYNGEE. The CDR3 has 17 residues. V lost 3 bases and J lost 4, with 22 bases in between. This chain's CDR3 is CASSGVRSGRGGETQYF. As DNA, the CDR3 is TGTGCCAGCAGCGGAGTACGGAGTGGCAGGGGAGGAGAGACCCAGTACTTC.

This clonotype is judged medium-sized. The chain links TRBV11-2 to TRBJ2-1; 7 nucleotides match TRBD2. Losses at the gene ends were 1 base for V and 7 bases for J; bases not matched to a gene: 1. CDR1 is SGHAT, CDR2 FQNNGV, per germline. The CDR3 covers 13 residues. CDR3 loop: CASSLGTSNEQFF. The CDR3 DNA is TGTGCCAGCAGCTTAGGGACTAGTAATGAGCAGTTCTTC.